This T cell receptor (beta chain) was recovered during a study of T and B cells in COVID-19 patients. Looking at the study overall: Peripheral blood came from COVID-19 patients with active infection or after recovery. The recovered cohort's median age was roughly 34 years, versus less than 75 years in active infection. Critical illness requiring mechanical ventilation or extracorporeal membrane oxygenation affected 12 of 20 active-infection patients.

V dropped 4 bases and J dropped 3; count of bases not matched to a gene: 8. The CDR3 contains 16 residues. The sample holds a few counts of this clonotype. Each TRB amplification used roughly 230-550 ng of genomic DNA from blood. Multiplex PCR with BIOMED2 TRB-A/B primer pools amplified TRB rearrangements. A single record per CDR3 protein comes from TCRdb applying MiXCR to the multiplex PCR reads. The table lists about 22,000 distinct CDR3 sequences, 29% of them singletons. The sample consisted of blood. V and J are TRBV12-3 or TRBV12-4 and TRBJ2-7; 11 nucleotides align to TRBD1. The origin of this receptor is a human donor who had recovered from COVID-19. In DNA, the CDR3 is TGTGCCAGCAGTTCCCCGGGTGGGACAGGGGGCTACGAGCAGTACTTC. Translated: CASSSPGGTGGYEQYF.